These T cell receptor beta chains were read from a single sample in a study of T cell changes during pregnancy in multiple sclerosis. This table comes from immunoSEQ multiplex PCR, and its TCRdb copy is limited to in-frame clones, with some not included. Of 73,000 or so clones in the sample, about nine tenths were seen once. Material: peripheral blood, obtained after pregnancy. The receptors derive from a female donor in good health, enrolled as a control in a pregnancy study. Both conserved end residues are part of each CDR3. Each record gives: J gene, D gene, V gene, clone size, CDR3 protein, CDR3 DNA. D genes are given only for firm matches. Rows give clone size only sometimes, using once, few, many, or a class for an expanded clone.

J: TRBJ2-1
D: .
V: TRBV7-2
size: .
CDR3: CASSLARGTYNEQFF
DNA: TGTGCCAGCAGCTTAGCGCGAGGGACCTACAATGAGCAGTTCTTC

J: TRBJ1-2
D: TRBD1
V: TRBV10-3
size: .
CDR3: CAITPDRGHGYTF
DNA: TGTGCCATCACTCCGGACAGGGGGCACGGCTACACCTTC

J: TRBJ1-1
D: .
V: TRBV4-3
size: few
CDR3: CASSQDNGNTEAFF
DNA: TGCGCCAGCAGCCAAGATAACGGGAACACTGAAGCTTTCTTT

J: TRBJ2-1
D: TRBD2
V: TRBV19
size: .
CDR3: CASSIDSGGAYNEQFF
DNA: TGTGCCAGTAGTATAGATAGCGGGGGGGCCTACAATGAGCAGTTCTTC

J: TRBJ2-7
D: .
V: TRBV30
size: once
CDR3: CAWTRTVTYEQYF
DNA: TGTGCCTGGACGCGGACAGTGACTTACGAGCAGTACTTC

J: TRBJ2-5
D: TRBD2
V: TRBV11-3
size: .
CDR3: CASSSRGGETQYF
DNA: TGTGCCAGCAGTTCCCGGGGGGGAGAGACCCAGTACTTC

J: TRBJ1-2
D: TRBD1
V: TRBV30
size: .
CDR3: CAGGQGKDYGYTF
DNA: TGTGCCGGGGGACAGGGAAAGGACTATGGCTACACCTTC

J: TRBJ2-5
D: TRBD1
V: TRBV5-1
size: .
CDR3: CASSPWDRQETQYF
DNA: TGCGCCAGCAGCCCATGGGACAGACAAGAGACCCAGTACTTC

J: TRBJ2-7
D: .
V: TRBV4-3
size: .
CDR3: CASSQEKNRDYEQYF
DNA: TGCGCCAGCAGCCAAGAAAAGAACAGGGACTACGAGCAGTACTTC

J: TRBJ1-1
D: TRBD1
V: TRBV7-9
size: once
CDR3: CASSPQQGADTEAFF
DNA: TGTGCCAGCAGCCCCCAACAGGGGGCGGACACTGAAGCTTTCTTT

J: TRBJ2-1
D: .
V: TRBV30
size: .
CDR3: CAWSAASSAYNEQFF
DNA: TGTGCCTGGAGTGCGGCTAGCAGCGCCTACAATGAGCAGTTCTTC

J: TRBJ1-1
D: TRBD1
V: TRBV5-1
size: .
CDR3: CASSLEYRGNTEAFF
DNA: TGCGCCAGCAGCTTGGAGTACAGGGGGAACACTGAAGCTTTCTTT

J: TRBJ2-3
D: TRBD2
V: TRBV6-1
size: .
CDR3: CASSEAALGRATDTQYF
DNA: TGTGCCAGCAGTGAAGCTGCCCTCGGGAGGGCCACAGATACGCAGTATTTT

J: TRBJ2-1
D: TRBD2
V: TRBV13
size: .
CDR3: CASSLGGLAGHEQFF
DNA: TGTGCCAGCAGTCTAGGGGGGCTAGCGGGACATGAGCAGTTCTTC

J: TRBJ1-6
D: .
V: TRBV5-6
size: .
CDR3: CASSFGQGNSPLHF
DNA: TGTGCCAGCAGCTTCGGGCAGGGGAATTCACCCCTCCACTTT